One sample yielded the 21 T cell receptor beta chains listed below, sequenced in a study of blood T cell repertoires in COVID-19. Assay used: immunoSEQ multiplex PCR; TCRdb lists only in-frame clones, some missing. The sample consists of 45,000 to 60,000 clones, approximately 82% of them appearing once. Sequenced material: PBMCs or T cells enriched from blood (not recorded which). All receptors come from a woman between 45 and 60 years old with acute COVID-19.

The CDR3 spells CASSDGTRTYGYTF. The CDR3 DNA sequence: TGTGCCAGCAGTGACGGGACACGCACCTATGGCTACACCTTC. The gene calls are TRBV6-1 and TRBJ1-2; D possibly corresponds to TRBD1 (6 bases). Germline V CDR1 and CDR2: MNHNS, SASEGT. The V gene lost 3 bases and the J gene lost 4 bases, with 12 bases spanning the gap. This CDR3 has 14 amino acids.

V usage is TRBV9 and J usage is TRBJ2-7; TRBD1 might be the D (5 bases). This CDR3 contains 14 residues. Germline V lookup: CDR1 SGDLS, CDR2 YYNGEE. V lost 2 bases and J lost 3, with 12 bases in between. The CDR3 here is CASSVGRQSYEQYF. CDR3 DNA: TGTGCCAGCAGCGTGGGTCGACAGAGCTACGAGCAGTACTTC.

The gene calls are TRBV28 and TRBJ2-1; TRBD1 matches 7 bases. CDR1 is MDHEN and CDR2 is SYDVKM in the germline V gene. The CDR3 has 14 amino acids. V dropped 6 bases and J dropped 6; count of bases not matched to a gene: 8. CDR3 DNA: TGTGCCAGCAGGACAGGGTCGTTGGGCAATGAGCAGTTCTTC. It yields the protein CASRTGSLGNEQFF.

This chain joins TRBV6-2 or TRBV6-3 and TRBJ1-5; TRBD1 might be the D (6 bases). This CDR3 contains 16 residues. Germline CDR1 is MNHEY and CDR2 is SVGEGT. V lost 5 bases to trimming and J lost 6 bases, with 20 bases between them. CDR3 bases: TGTGCCAGCAGTACTCACGGTGGGGGCGGAGGTCAGCCCCAGCATTTT. Its translation: CASSTHGGGGGQPQHF.

This chain joins TRBV28 and TRBJ1-1; D is ambiguous. Trimming left V 4 bases short and J 4 bases short, with 16 bases between. The CDR3 totals 15 residues. Germline CDR1 and CDR2: MDHEN and SYDVKM. Written as DNA, the CDR3 is TGTGCCAGCAGTTCGCCCCCGGGGTTCCGCACTGAAGCTTTCTTT. It specifies CASSSPPGFRTEAFF.

This chain uses TRBV11-2 with TRBJ2-1; D is undetermined. Germline assignment: CDR1 SGHAT and CDR2 FQNNGV. V was shortened by 3 bases and J by 0 bases, with 9 bases between the two germline ends. The CDR3 runs to 15 residues. The CDR3 coding sequence is TGTGCCAGCAGCTTGCATAGTGCCTCCTACAATGAGCAGTTCTTC. Protein sequence: CASSLHSASYNEQFF.

This chain links TRBV3-1 (or the pseudogene TRBV3-2) with TRBJ1-6, with no clear D. The germline V and J ends were trimmed by 1 base and 10 bases, with 8 bases remaining between them. This CDR3 has 13 residues. Germline lookup yields CDR1 LGHDT and CDR2 YNNKEL (reference sequence). This CDR3 reads CASSQGRRSPLHF. The CDR3 bases are TGTGCCAGCAGCCAAGGGCGGCGATCACCCCTCCACTTT.

This chain joins TRBV14 and TRBJ2-7; D gene uncertain. CDR1 and CDR2 (germline): SGHDN, FVKESK. Trimming shortened V by 1 base and J by 4 bases, and 14 bases separated the two germline ends. CDR3 length equals 15 residues. The CDR3 DNA sequence: TGTGCCAGCAGCCAAGCCCCGACTGTCTGGTACGAGCAGTACTTC. Protein sequence: CASSQAPTVWYEQYF.

The chain recombines TRBV7-6 with TRBJ2-3; 7 bases fit TRBD2. The V gene end was trimmed by 1 base and the J gene end by 2 bases; junction bases not matched to a gene: 6. The CDR3 totals 16 residues. The germline V gene encodes CDR1 SGHVS and CDR2 FNYEAQ. In DNA form, the CDR3 reads TGTGCCAGCAGCTTAGGGACTAGTCCCCTCACAGATACGCAGTATTTT. Residues: CASSLGTSPLTDTQYF.

The chain employs TRBV6-1 and TRBJ1-2; no definite D call. Trimming cost V 2 bases and J 4 bases, with 8 bases left between them. This CDR3 spans 13 amino acids. CDR1 is MNHNS and CDR2 is SASEGT in the germline V gene. The CDR3, as DNA: TGTGCCAGCAGTGAAATCCGGAGCTATGGCTACACCTTC. It encodes CASSEIRSYGYTF.

The chain carries TRBV30 and TRBJ2-1; the D gene is possibly TRBD2 (6 bases). This CDR3 region has 13 residues. Germline CDR1 is GTSNPN and CDR2 is SVGIG (reference sequence). V was cut by 4 bases and J by 12 bases, with 19 bases left in between. CDR3 protein: CAWTPLYPAGQFF. Written as DNA, the CDR3 is TGTGCCTGGACCCCGCTTTATCCAGCGGGGCAGTTCTTC.

The chain combines TRBV7-9 with TRBJ2-3, with 8 bases identical to TRBD1. Germline V CDR1 and CDR2: SEHNR, FQNEAQ (reference sequence). The CDR3 contains 14 residues. With V trimmed by 5 bases and J by 0 bases, 1 base remained unmatched. The CDR3 region is CASSQGASTDTQYF. CDR3 in DNA: TGTGCCAGCAGCCAGGGGGCTAGCACAGATACGCAGTATTTT.

The chain uses TRBV4-1 and TRBJ2-7, with 7 bases matching TRBD1. Trimming at V came to 1 base and at J to 2 bases, leaving 11 bases not matched to a gene. The CDR3 extends over 17 amino acids. Germline lookup yields CDR1 MGHRA and CDR2 YSYEKL. The CDR3 loop is CASSQGRLGQDTYEQYF. The CDR3 nucleotides read TGCGCCAGCAGCCAAGGAAGGTTAGGACAGGATACCTACGAGCAGTACTTC.

V usage is TRBV6-1 and J usage is TRBJ1-5, with D possibly matching TRBD1 (5 bases). The CDR3 extends over 14 amino acids. The V end was cut by 1 base, the J end by 7 bases, with 11 bases between. CDR1 and CDR2 from the germline V gene are MNHNS and SASEGT. The CDR3, as DNA: TGTGCCAGCAGTGAAGAAGGGGATAGCCAGCCCCAGCATTTT. As protein: CASSEEGDSQPQHF.

The genes are TRBV7-9 and TRBJ2-3; 7 positions agree with TRBD1. Germline V gene data show CDR1 as SEHNR and CDR2 as FQNEAQ (reference sequence). This CDR3 comprises 17 residues. With 5 bases clipped from V and 3 bases from J, the junction kept 14 bases outside the gene matches. CDR3 bases: TGTGCCAGCAGCACGCCACGGACAGGTGGTTGGACAGATACGCAGTATTTT. Amino acids: CASSTPRTGGWTDTQYF.

The chain uses TRBV21-1 and TRBJ1-5. TRBV21-1 is shown as a pseudogene. The CDR3 is made up of 17 amino acids. The CDR3 region has the DNA TGTGCCAGCAGCAGTCACCCGACATCGCCGGGAGGGGAGCCCCAGCATTTT. Translated, it gives CASSSHPTSPGGEPQHF.

The chain joins TRBV7-6 to TRBJ2-5; 8 bases are shared with TRBD2. The germline V gene encodes CDR1 SGHVS and CDR2 FNYEAQ. V dropped 7 bases and J dropped 4; count of bases not matched to a gene: 11. CDR3 length: 15 amino acids. CDR3 sequence: CASKTSGGPGETQYF. The CDR3 DNA sequence: TGTGCCAGCAAAACATCGGGGGGGCCTGGAGAGACCCAGTACTTC.

The chain couples TRBV6-5 to TRBJ2-5; 10 nucleotides match TRBD1. The CDR3 covers 15 residues. Trimming at V came to 5 bases and at J to 5 bases, leaving 8 bases not matched to a gene. Germline CDR1 and CDR2: MNHEY and SVGAGI. The CDR3: CASSPASGQGETQYF. CDR3 DNA: TGTGCCAGCAGTCCCGCTTCGGGACAGGGGGAGACCCAGTACTTC.

The CDR3 protein is CASSYSEVGTEAFF. The CDR3 DNA follows: TGTGCCAGCAGTTACTCGGAGGTGGGGACTGAAGCTTTCTTT. This rearrangement joins TRBV6-5 to TRBJ1-1; D is uncertain. The germline CDR1 and CDR2 sequences are MNHEY and SVGAGI. The CDR3 sequence is 14 residues long. V lost 0 bases to trimming and J lost 5 bases, with 10 bases between them.

This chain connects TRBV3-1 (or the pseudogene TRBV3-2) to TRBJ2-3; TRBD2 matches at 11 bases. The germline CDR1 and CDR2 sequences are LGHDT and YNNKEL (reference sequence). Trimming at V came to 2 bases and at J to 4 bases, leaving 5 bases not matched to a gene. This CDR3 has 16 amino acids. The CDR3 DNA is TGTGCCAGCAGCCAATCTAGCGGGGGGTTTGCAGATACGCAGTATTTT. Protein product: CASSQSSGGFADTQYF.

CDR3 bases: TGTGCCAGCAGCGTATCCGGGACAGGGAACGAAAAACTGTTTTTT. Amino acids: CASSVSGTGNEKLFF. This rearrangement joins TRBV9 to TRBJ1-4; TRBD1 matches 9 bases. V lost 1 base, J lost 8 bases, and 6 bases stayed unmatched. Germline V gene sequence: CDR1 SGDLS, CDR2 YYNGEE. The CDR3 totals 15 residues.